The following is a T cell receptor (beta chain) sequence with its context. Its antigen has not been determined. The record has no base qualities; no much larger clone is one base away. The data originate from a study of blood T cells in healthy people across ages (dated by TCRdb to the mid-2010s). For the wider study: Template switching captured roughly one uniquely barcoded TCR beta cDNA molecule per two T cells in model experiments. The study analyzed two additional independent replicas of 1 million unique cDNA reads from the same blood draw for two donors, one aged 18 to 29 and one aged 80 or older. Donors were grouped into four age groups: young (average 16 years), middle-aged (approximately 41), aged (roughly 67) and long-lived (approximately 75). The study measured age-related changes in TCR beta repertoire diversity using deep sequencing normalized with unique cDNA molecular identifiers.

The germline V gene encodes CDR1 LGHNA and CDR2 YNFKEQ. V sheds 5 bases and J sheds 1 base, leaving 18 bases between their ends. Including cysteine and phenylalanine, the CDR3 has 16 amino acids. The sequence is cut down to CDR3 DNA, 48 bases in frame from base 1. The protocol used for the library was 5' RACE. The sequencer listed for this sample is Illumina HiSeq 2500. A second PCR of about 7 to 12 cycles was run with a J-beta primer mix and a sample-barcoded 5' primer. Each TCR beta cDNA molecule received a unique molecular identifier from a template-switch 5' adaptor carrying 12 random nucleotides. Each sample yielded at least 2.5 million CDR3-containing paired-end reads. First-strand cDNA was synthesized from all RNA with the Mint cDNA synthesis kit, primed by a TRBC-specific oligonucleotide. After uracil-DNA glycosylase treatment, a first 18-cycle PCR used universal primers M1SS and BC2_uni_R on all cDNA. As for how the authors treated the data: For normalization, 1 million high-quality reads, each with a distinct molecular identifier, were randomly selected from each sample. Instead of being binned into consensus sequences, reads with shared molecular identifiers were discarded. MiTCR, set to a Q25 quality threshold and the strictest error-elimination algorithm, was used for CDR3 identification, clonotype clustering and error correction. A nonparametric unseen species model with Euler transformation was used to estimate lower-bound total TCR beta diversity. In TCRdb, the public reads were trimmed at Q25 with fastp and aligned with MiXCR, with productive beta chains retained. One record per CDR3 amino acid sequence lists the most common genes and DNA. The V and J calls and clone size come from TCRdb's table, not from the authors' own analysis. The sample table lists about 930,000 distinct CDR3 sequences, almost 30% of them with a count of one. Roughly a tenth of the sample comes from the top ten.

The donors were around 39 Caucasian individuals from Russia, aged roughly 6 to 95 years, who were systemically healthy. Each donor gave around 9.5 milliliters of peripheral blood, collected into EDTA-treated Vacutainer tubes. Ficoll-Paque density-gradient centrifugation was used to isolate PBMCs, with at least 7 million per sample. Trizol reagent was used to extract total RNA from PBMCs, with at least 6 micrograms per sample. The percentages of naive CD45RAhigh/CD27high T cells were determined by flow cytometry on a PBMC aliquot from every donor. Overall results and qualifications from the work: Total diversity estimates from one million sequenced T cells were considered lower bounds and underestimates. Observed TCR beta diversity per million T cells fell roughly linearly with age, and a significant reduction was already apparent by age about 43. Since profiling was done on bulk unsorted PBMCs, naive and antigen-experienced compartments could not be conclusively compared. Compared with the aged group, the long-lived group had more naive CD4+ T cells, fewer expanded clones and increased TCR diversity, a pattern suggesting age selection. Donor CMV infection status was unknown, potentially confounding age-related changes in expanded clonotypes. The percentage of naive T cells measured by flow cytometry correlated strongly with observed TCR beta diversity.

These data are also associated with another study on T cells of mothers and their children. Reported in the second study: Nine systemically healthy Caucasian individuals served as donors, namely three mothers together with their six children. cDNA synthesis used all of the extracted RNA, with roughly 1.5 ug of RNA in each 15 ul reaction. In the second PCR, the M1S primer added sample barcodes and 2-4 random nucleotides. Over 8.5 million TCR beta CDR3 reads were obtained for each mother, and about 3 million reads were obtained for each child. Thymic selection shapes the output of TCR recombination in a similar way in related and unrelated pairs, and inherited differences have a minor effect. Related mother-child pairs always showed normalized repertoire overlap that was slightly higher than in unrelated mother-child pairs, though the difference was never significant. No persistent microchimeric T cell clones were found, with a detection sensitivity of approximately 100 clones per million clonotypes. The study used deep NGS to compare TCR beta repertoires of mothers and children, seeking features distinguishing related mother-child pairs from unrelated individuals. On average, the children were around 11 +/- 4 years old, while the mothers were roughly 40 +/- 4 years old. After adapter ligation with NEBNext reagents, the libraries were sequenced on Illumina HiSeq 2000 with 100+100 nt paired-end reads. To prevent cross-contamination, the mother and child libraries were prepared one month apart and sequenced in separate runs. Each donor had between about 500,000 and 2,100,000 distinct TCR beta clonotypes identified. Naive TCR beta clonotypes were estimated from low-frequency clonotypes matched to each donor's FACS-determined naive share, without sorting.

The source material was blood. The TCR originated in a woman aged 40 to 50 in good health. This chain is built from TRBV4-2 and TRBJ2-7; the best D guess is TRBD2, with 5 bases matching. Here is the DNA: TGTGCCAGCAGCGGCATTTTAGCGCGTGATTCCTACGAGCAGTACTTC. Translated, this gives CASSGILARDSYEQYF.